This T cell receptor beta chain originates from a study of T cell responses to AZD1222 COVID-19 vaccine. Generated by immunoSEQ multiplex PCR, the TCRdb table keeps only in-frame clones and is missing some. The sample includes approximately 50,000 clones, approximately 83% of them seen just once. Second doses at about 4 or about 12 weeks were pooled. Points on this clone: Its target is unknown.

There are 14 residues in the CDR3. Germline V gene data show CDR1 as SGHVS and CDR2 as FQNEAQ. V was clipped by 1 base and J by 0 bases, with 6 bases between them. Regarding the study as a whole: Researchers took repertoire samples only after the peak T cell response had come. At 160-218 and 743-854, vaccine-associated CD4 TCRs were dominant, and they spanned spike. Donors were mostly white British, more females; clonal diversity possibly underestimated.

This TCR was sampled from an adult who received the AZD1222 COVID-19 vaccine. The input for sequencing was peripheral blood, taken 28 days after the second AZD1222 dose. J is TRBJ1-2 and V is TRBV7-8; D gene unclear. In DNA, the CDR3 is TGTGCCAGCAGCTTAGGTCCCTCTAACTATGGCTACACCTTC. As protein: CASSLGPSNYGYTF.